The 14 T cell receptor beta chains below all came from one sample that was sequenced in a study of blood T cell repertoires in COVID-19. Method: immunoSEQ multiplex PCR; TCRdb's copy keeps in-frame clones and lacks some. The profile shows around 120,000 clones, roughly 90% of them singletons. The source material was peripheral blood. These receptors all come from a woman in her fifties or sixties with COVID-19, enrolled during active disease.

J is TRBJ2-5 and V is TRBV7-2; 7 bases are a match to TRBD1. The V gene's germline CDR1 is SGHTA and CDR2 FQGNSA. The CDR3 runs 14 residues. The V segment lost 5 bases and the J segment 5 bases; nucleotides outside the gene matches: 8. CDR3 protein: CASSPTGISETQYF. CDR3 in DNA: TGTGCCAGCAGCCCGACAGGGATCTCGGAGACCCAGTACTTC.

The rearrangement uses TRBV15 and TRBJ2-7; 10 nucleotides line up with TRBD2. This CDR3 region has 15 residues. After removal of 6 bases from V and 3 bases from J, the junction contained 8 bases not matched to a gene. Germline CDR1 LNHNV, CDR2 YYDKDF (reference sequence). The CDR3 spells CATSKGGTSDYEQYF. The CDR3 nucleotides read TGTGCCACCAGTAAAGGAGGGACTAGCGACTACGAGCAGTACTTC.

V usage is TRBV27 and J usage is TRBJ1-5, with D tentatively TRBD1 (6 bases). The CDR3 totals 15 residues. CDR1 is MNHEY, CDR2 SMNVEV, per germline (reference sequence). The germline V and J ends were trimmed by 5 bases and 2 bases, with 13 bases remaining between them. CDR3 in amino acids: CASSRGGNRNQPQHF. CDR3 sequence (DNA): TGTGCCAGCAGTAGGGGGGGGAACCGCAATCAGCCCCAGCATTTT.

V gene TRBV6-5 combines with J gene TRBJ1-1; a weak D match, TRBD1 (5 bases). Trimming pared 6 bases from V and 7 bases from J, leaving 21 bases between. The CDR3 sequence is 15 residues long. Germline-derived CDR1 and CDR2 are MNHEY and SVGAGI. In nucleotides, the CDR3 is TGTGCCAGCAGCCCACAATCCCAAGGGGATGGTGAAGCTTTCTTT. It translates to CASSPQSQGDGEAFF.

This rearrangement joins TRBV6-2 or TRBV6-3 to TRBJ1-1; D is possibly TRBD1 (6 bases). V lost 5 bases and J lost 6, with 13 bases in between. The germline V gene has CDR1 MNHEY and CDR2 SVGEGT. The CDR3 is 13 amino acids. The CDR3 spells CASSVGALAEAFF. The CDR3 region has the DNA TGTGCCAGCAGTGTGGGGGCCCTGGCTGAAGCTTTCTTT.

The rearrangement joins TRBV6-1 to TRBJ2-1; no clear D. Per the germline V gene, CDR1 is MNHNS and CDR2 is SASEGT. The V and J ends lost 2 bases and 4 bases respectively, with 21 bases between them. This CDR3 is built from 18 residues. CDR3: CASSETHLWARNYNEQFF. The CDR3 DNA reads as TGTGCCAGCAGTGAAACCCACCTCTGGGCAAGAAATTACAATGAGCAGTTCTTC.

The chain links TRBV6-2 or TRBV6-3 to TRBJ2-5; 12 bases fit TRBD2. This CDR3 has 16 residues. V lost 4 bases, J lost 6 bases, and 9 bases stayed unmatched. Per germline, CDR1 MNHEY and CDR2 SVGEGT. The CDR3 sequence is CASSSAGLAGTQTQYF. CDR3 sequence (DNA): TGTGCCAGCAGTTCCGCCGGACTAGCGGGGACTCAGACCCAGTACTTC.

The J gene is TRBJ2-2, the V gene TRBV5-8, with 8 bases lining up with TRBD1. The J segment lost 4 bases and the V segment lost 3 bases, leaving 14 bases of the junction unmatched. Germline V lookup: CDR1 SGHTS, CDR2 YDEGEE. The CDR3 length is 18 residues. CDR3 loop: CASSSNPGTGLVTGELFF. CDR3 nucleotides: TGTGCCAGCAGCTCGAACCCCGGGACAGGCTTGGTCACCGGGGAGCTGTTTTTT.

V is TRBV3-1 (or the pseudogene TRBV3-2) and J is TRBJ1-1; TRBD1 agrees at 7 bases. V was pared by 3 bases and J by 7 bases, with 8 bases of the junction left unmatched. The CDR3 is 14 residues long. Per germline, CDR1 LGHDT and CDR2 YNNKEL (reference sequence). The CDR3 loop is CASSQTGMRGEAFF. The DNA for the CDR3 is TGTGCCAGCAGCCAGACAGGGATGAGGGGTGAAGCTTTCTTT.

The chain joins TRBV3-1 (or the pseudogene TRBV3-2) to TRBJ1-1, with D maybe TRBD1 (6 bases). This CDR3 region has 14 residues. The V end lost 5 bases, the J end lost 1 base, and 11 bases lay between the germline ends. Germline V gene sequence: CDR1 LGHDT, CDR2 YNNKEL (reference sequence). CDR3 loop: CASSKKQGNTEAFF. The CDR3, as DNA: TGTGCCAGCAGCAAGAAACAGGGGAACACTGAAGCTTTCTTT.

The rearrangement uses TRBV13 and TRBJ1-1; 11 nucleotides align to TRBD1. V dropped 0 bases and J dropped 5; count of bases not matched to a gene: 2. From germline, CDR1 is PRHDT and CDR2 FYEKMQ (reference sequence). The CDR3 is made up of 15 amino acids. This chain's CDR3 is CASSLGDRGRTEAFF. The CDR3 nucleotides read TGTGCCAGCAGCTTAGGGGACAGGGGGCGGACTGAAGCTTTCTTT.

V and J are TRBV4-1 and TRBJ2-1, with 9 bases lining up with TRBD2. The CDR3 runs 16 residues. Germline CDR1 and CDR2: MGHRA and YSYEKL. The trim removed 4 bases at V and 8 bases at J, leaving 12 bases unmatched. The CDR3 region is CASSPGMASGVYEQFF. CDR3 DNA: TGCGCCAGCAGCCCCGGCATGGCTAGCGGGGTCTATGAGCAGTTCTTC.

The CDR3 sequence: CASSATGGEAFF. CDR3 nucleotide sequence: TGTGCCAGCAGCGCGACAGGGGGTGAAGCTTTCTTT. The chain recombines TRBV9 with TRBJ1-1; 9 bases match TRBD1. Trimming took 3 bases from V and 7 from J; bases not matched to a gene: 1. Germline lookup yields CDR1 SGDLS and CDR2 YYNGEE. CDR3 length: 12 residues.

The chain links TRBV5-5 to TRBJ2-3; 8 bases align to TRBD2. The length of the CDR3 is 16 residues. The trim removed 0 bases at V and 4 bases at J, leaving 7 bases unmatched. Germline V gene lookup returns CDR1 SGHKS and CDR2 YYEKEE (reference sequence). CDR3 amino acids: CASSLVGGGSSDTQYF. The CDR3 DNA follows: TGTGCCAGCAGCTTGGTTGGCGGGGGGTCCTCAGATACGCAGTATTTT.